This TCR beta chain was sequenced during a study of Ad26.COV2.S vaccination and SARS-CoV-2 variants. Treatment given: around 19 received Ad26.COV2.S at low or high dose, single or two shots; 5 received placebo; per-sample allocation not given. Sampling happened 63 days after the first vaccine or placebo injection. The repertoire was sequenced with immunoSEQ multiplex PCR; TCRdb's copy has only in-frame clones and lacks some. The table has 350,000 to 450,000 clones, approximately 90% seen once. The receptor was isolated from a person between 18 and 65 years old who received the Ad26.COV2.S COVID-19 vaccine or a placebo. Sequenced material: peripheral blood, taken in a trial of Ad26.COV2.S vaccine versus placebo.

CDR3 loop: CASTRGQSYGYTF. CDR3 sequence (DNA): TGTGCCAGCACCCGAGGACAGAGCTATGGCTACACCTTC. This chain connects TRBV12-3 or TRBV12-4 to TRBJ1-2; tentatively, D is TRBD1 (6 bases). The V end was cut by 7 bases, the J end by 4 bases, with 13 bases between. The CDR3 runs to 13 residues.